This TCR beta chain was captured by sequencing in a study of regulatory dendritic cells for organ transplantation. Study background: Monocytes received vitamin D3 on days 0 and 4, IL-10 on day 4.

The CDR3 has 13 residues. V was pared by 5 bases and J by 6 bases, with 5 bases of the junction left unmatched. The V gene's germline CDR1 is MNHNY and CDR2 SVGAGI (reference sequence). Assay used: immunoSEQ multiplex PCR; TCRdb lists only in-frame clones, some missing. This table has tens of thousands of clones, about 85% appearing once. Allogeneic regulatory or mature dendritic cells were co-cultured for 5 days with CFSE-labeled sorted T cells at 1:10. FACS sorted CD4+ or CD8+ T cells into CD45RA+ naive and CD45RO+ memory. About this clone: Its cognate antigen is unknown.

Overall study results and limits: Regulatory dendritic cells appeared to expand memory CD8+ clones less than mature ones. Memory CD8+ T cells were the most oligoclonal; naive cells were highly diverse.

The chain carries TRBV6-6 and TRBJ2-7, with 9 bases fitting TRBD1. The specimen was naive CD4+ T cells from blood cultured with dendritic cells. Noted subset: CD45RA+ naive T cells. This TCR came from a human donor in good health. Here the CDR3 reads CASSRDRVSEQYF. The DNA of the CDR3 is TGTGCCAGCAGTAGGGACAGGGTTTCCGAGCAGTACTTC.